A selection of T cell receptor beta chains follows, all from one sample in a study of blood T cell repertoires in COVID-19. Clones were sequenced by immunoSEQ multiplex PCR, and TCRdb holds only the in-frame ones, with some missing. The top ten clones hold roughly 0.8% of a sample with some 250,000 clones, 70% to 90% of them seen once. Material: peripheral blood. The receptors here all came from a woman aged 25 to 39 with acute or convalescent COVID-19. CDR3s include the opening cysteine and the closing phenylalanine or tryptophan. The D gene is left open where the match is weak. Where a row states a size, it is once, few, many or the class of an expanded clone; other rows omit it.

D gene: -
clone size: -
V gene: TRBV30
J gene: TRBJ2-3
CDR3 DNA: TGTGCCTGGACGAATATTCTGGGCGCGCAGTATTTT
CDR3 protein: CAWTNILGAQYF

D gene: TRBD2
clone size: -
V gene: TRBV12-3/TRBV12-4
J gene: TRBJ2-1
CDR3 DNA: TGTGCCAGCAGCCTCAAAGGCTCAAGCGGGGGTTTCTTC
CDR3 protein: CASSLKGSSGGFF

D gene: TRBD1
clone size: -
V gene: TRBV18
J gene: TRBJ1-1
CDR3 DNA: TGTGCCAGCTCACCGGACAGGAAGAACACTGAAGCTTTCTTT
CDR3 protein: CASSPDRKNTEAFF

D gene: -
clone size: -
V gene: TRBV11-3
J gene: TRBJ2-7
CDR3 DNA: TGTGCCAGCAGCTTAGTTACGGGATCAGGCGAGCAGTACTTC
CDR3 protein: CASSLVTGSGEQYF

D gene: -
clone size: -
V gene: TRBV19
J gene: TRBJ2-7
CDR3 DNA: TGTGCCAGTACCGACAGCTACGAGCAGTACTTC
CDR3 protein: CASTDSYEQYF

D gene: TRBD2
clone size: -
V gene: TRBV6-2/TRBV6-3
J gene: TRBJ2-1
CDR3 DNA: TGTGCCAGCAGTTACCATCCCGGGACTAGCGGGAGGGCGGTCTATGAGCAGTTCTTC
CDR3 protein: CASSYHPGTSGRAVYEQFF

D gene: TRBD1
clone size: -
V gene: TRBV25-1
J gene: TRBJ1-1
CDR3 DNA: TGTGCCAGCAGTGAATTGGGGACAGCGAACACTGAAGCTTTCTTT
CDR3 protein: CASSELGTANTEAFF

D gene: -
clone size: -
V gene: TRBV7-9
J gene: TRBJ1-2
CDR3 DNA: TGTGCCAGCAGCTTAGCATGGCGGGGGACGGACTATGGCTACACCTTC
CDR3 protein: CASSLAWRGTDYGYTF

D gene: -
clone size: -
V gene: TRBV9
J gene: TRBJ2-3
CDR3 DNA: TGTGCCAGCAGCGTCGGCGGTCTAAGAGCAGATACGCAGTATTTT
CDR3 protein: CASSVGGLRADTQYF

D gene: TRBD2
clone size: -
V gene: TRBV7-8
J gene: TRBJ2-5
CDR3 DNA: TGTGCCAGCAGCTCCGGACTAGCGGGAGGGCCGCAAGAGACCCAGTACTTC
CDR3 protein: CASSSGLAGGPQETQYF

D gene: -
clone size: -
V gene: TRBV5-1
J gene: TRBJ2-2
CDR3 DNA: TGCGCCAGCAGCCCCGGGGCAGGGACAAACACCGGGGAGCTGTTTTTT
CDR3 protein: CASSPGAGTNTGELFF

D gene: TRBD2
clone size: -
V gene: TRBV7-2
J gene: TRBJ2-3
CDR3 DNA: TGTGCCAGCAGCACACGACTAGCGGGCACAGATACGCAGTATTTT
CDR3 protein: CASSTRLAGTDTQYF

D gene: -
clone size: -
V gene: TRBV3-1/TRBV3-2
J gene: TRBJ2-3
CDR3 DNA: TGTGCCAGCAGCCAAGATCTTTTGGGGGGAGATACGCAGTATTTT
CDR3 protein: CASSQDLLGGDTQYF

D gene: TRBD1
clone size: -
V gene: TRBV10-3
J gene: TRBJ1-1
CDR3 DNA: TGTGCCATCAGTGAGCCGGGACAGGGGGCCGCTGAAGCTTTCTTT
CDR3 protein: CAISEPGQGAAEAFF

D gene: -
clone size: once
V gene: TRBV6-2/TRBV6-3
J gene: TRBJ1-5
CDR3 DNA: TGTGCCAGCAGTAGGGGAGGAGACCAGCCCCAGCATTTT
CDR3 protein: CASSRGGDQPQHF

D gene: TRBD2
clone size: -
V gene: TRBV25-1
J gene: TRBJ2-7
CDR3 DNA: TGTGCCAGCCAGGGAGCGGGAGTCTACGAGCAGTACTTC
CDR3 protein: CASQGAGVYEQYF

D gene: TRBD1
clone size: once
V gene: TRBV6-5
J gene: TRBJ2-2
CDR3 DNA: TGTGCCACGACAGGGTCGAACACCGGGGAGCTGTTTTTT
CDR3 protein: CATTGSNTGELFF

D gene: TRBD1
clone size: -
V gene: TRBV9
J gene: TRBJ2-3
CDR3 DNA: TGTGCCAGCAGCGTAGGGCCCCGGGGGACAGGGGGCACAGATACGCAGTATTTT
CDR3 protein: CASSVGPRGTGGTDTQYF

D gene: TRBD2
clone size: once
V gene: TRBV27
J gene: TRBJ2-2
CDR3 DNA: TGTGCCAGCAGTGGTACTAGCGGCACGAACACCGGGGAGCTGTTTTTT
CDR3 protein: CASSGTSGTNTGELFF

D gene: -
clone size: -
V gene: TRBV11-2
J gene: TRBJ2-2
CDR3 DNA: TGTGCCAGCAGCCTATTCGCGTTGCAAGTTAACACCGGGGAGCTGTTTTTT
CDR3 protein: CASSLFALQVNTGELFF

D gene: TRBD1
clone size: -
V gene: TRBV6-5
J gene: TRBJ1-3
CDR3 DNA: TGTGCCAGCAGTAAGGGACAGGTCTCTGGAAACACCATATATTTT
CDR3 protein: CASSKGQVSGNTIYF

D gene: TRBD1
clone size: -
V gene: TRBV10-3
J gene: TRBJ1-3
CDR3 DNA: TGTGCCATCAGACCCGGGACAGGAAAATCTGGAAACACCATATATTTT
CDR3 protein: CAIRPGTGKSGNTIYF

D gene: -
clone size: -
V gene: TRBV27
J gene: TRBJ2-1
CDR3 DNA: TGTGCCAGCAGTTTACGAGGGAACTCCTACAATGAGCAGTTCTTC
CDR3 protein: CASSLRGNSYNEQFF

D gene: -
clone size: -
V gene: TRBV7-2
J gene: TRBJ2-5
CDR3 DNA: TGTGCCAGCAGCTTAGGGGTAGCGAAAGAGACCCAGTACTTC
CDR3 protein: CASSLGVAKETQYF

D gene: TRBD2
clone size: -
V gene: TRBV5-1
J gene: TRBJ2-2
CDR3 DNA: TGCGCCAGCAGCTTGTTAGGCGGGAGGAACACCGGGGAGCTGTTTTTT
CDR3 protein: CASSLLGGRNTGELFF

D gene: TRBD1
clone size: -
V gene: TRBV5-6
J gene: TRBJ2-7
CDR3 DNA: TGTGCCAGCAGCCCAAGATCGGGACAGAGCTCCTACGAGCAGTACTTC
CDR3 protein: CASSPRSGQSSYEQYF

D gene: -
clone size: -
V gene: TRBV15
J gene: TRBJ2-7
CDR3 DNA: TGTGCCACCAGCAGAGCAATCGGAGCCGTTAGCTCCTACGAGCAGTACTTC
CDR3 protein: CATSRAIGAVSSYEQYF

D gene: -
clone size: -
V gene: TRBV19
J gene: TRBJ2-2
CDR3 DNA: TGTGCCAGTAGACACAACTACAACACCGGGGAGCTGTTTTTT
CDR3 protein: CASRHNYNTGELFF

D gene: TRBD1
clone size: -
V gene: TRBV4-3
J gene: TRBJ1-1
CDR3 DNA: TGCGCCAGCAGCCTGGGACAGGGGGCGATGGGGACTGAAGCTTTCTTT
CDR3 protein: CASSLGQGAMGTEAFF

D gene: -
clone size: -
V gene: TRBV15
J gene: TRBJ2-7
CDR3 DNA: TGTGCCACCAGCAGAGAATTGTCGGGGACACGACCCTACGAGCAGTACTTC
CDR3 protein: CATSRELSGTRPYEQYF

D gene: -
clone size: once
V gene: TRBV5-4
J gene: TRBJ2-5
CDR3 DNA: TGTGCCACCACAGGGGAGGCTTTGGAGACCCAGTACTTC
CDR3 protein: CATTGEALETQYF

D gene: TRBD1
clone size: -
V gene: TRBV30
J gene: TRBJ1-2
CDR3 DNA: TGTGCCTGGAGCGCCTTAAAACCGGGACAGGGGGCAGATGGCTACACCTTC
CDR3 protein: CAWSALKPGQGADGYTF

D gene: TRBD1
clone size: once
V gene: TRBV4-1
J gene: TRBJ1-4
CDR3 DNA: TGCGCCAGCAGCCAAGACGGGACAGCTCCTCGAAAACTGTTTTTT
CDR3 protein: CASSQDGTAPRKLFF

D gene: -
clone size: -
V gene: TRBV6-2/TRBV6-3
J gene: TRBJ1-2
CDR3 DNA: TGTGCCAGCAGTCCCGAGGGGGCTAACTATGGCTACACCTTC
CDR3 protein: CASSPEGANYGYTF

D gene: -
clone size: -
V gene: TRBV5-1
J gene: TRBJ1-2
CDR3 DNA: TGCGCCAGCAGCTTGGCCGGAGGGCCTGGCTACACCTTC
CDR3 protein: CASSLAGGPGYTF

D gene: -
clone size: once
V gene: TRBV19
J gene: TRBJ2-7
CDR3 DNA: TGTGCCAGTAGTACCTTCGGCGGGGAGACCTACGAGCAGTACTTC
CDR3 protein: CASSTFGGETYEQYF

D gene: -
clone size: once
V gene: TRBV7-2
J gene: TRBJ2-7
CDR3 DNA: TGTGCCAGCAGCCCTACGACTAGTACCTACGAGCAGTACTTC
CDR3 protein: CASSPTTSTYEQYF